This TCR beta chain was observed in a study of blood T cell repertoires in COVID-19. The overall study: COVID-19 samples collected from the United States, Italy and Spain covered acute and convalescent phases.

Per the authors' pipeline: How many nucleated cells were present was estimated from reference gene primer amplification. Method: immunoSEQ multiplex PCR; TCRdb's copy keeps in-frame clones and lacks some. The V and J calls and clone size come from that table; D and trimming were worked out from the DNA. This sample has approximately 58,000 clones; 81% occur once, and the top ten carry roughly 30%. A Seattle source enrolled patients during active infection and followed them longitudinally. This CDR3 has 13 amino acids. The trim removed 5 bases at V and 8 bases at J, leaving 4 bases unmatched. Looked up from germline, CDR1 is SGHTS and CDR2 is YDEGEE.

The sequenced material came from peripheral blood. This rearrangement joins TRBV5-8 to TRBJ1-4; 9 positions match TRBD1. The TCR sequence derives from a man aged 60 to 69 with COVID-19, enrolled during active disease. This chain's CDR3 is CASSSDRGEKLFF. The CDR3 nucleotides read TGTGCCAGCAGTTCAGACAGGGGGGAAAAACTGTTTTTT.